The 18 T cell receptor beta chains given below trace back to one sample, sequenced in a study of identical twins. Using its own MiXCR run on the 5' RACE reads, TCRdb lists one record per CDR3 protein. The repertoire holds over 550,000 distinct CDR3 sequences, under 8.5% seen once, with about 1.6% in the top ten. These data are also associated with another study on yellow fever vaccine responses in identical twins.

Sequencing was done on a sample of PBMCs. The origin of the receptors is a young woman in good health.

There are many counts of this clonotype. The gene calls are TRBV4-1 and TRBJ1-1, with D uncertain. Looked up from germline, CDR1 is MGHRA and CDR2 is YSYEKL. This CDR3 contains 15 residues. Trimming removed 0 bases from V and 2 bases from J, with 10 bases in between. The CDR3 loop is CASSQDRAANTEAFF. In nucleotides, the CDR3 is TGCGCCAGCAGCCAAGATCGGGCGGCAAACACTGAAGCTTTCTTT.

The sample holds a few counts of this clonotype. At one end the junction does not follow the germline gene, possibly because of a read error. This chain uses TRBV15 with TRBJ2-1; D may be TRBD1 or TRBD2 (5 bases each). Germline V gene lookup returns CDR1 LNHNV and CDR2 YYDKDF (reference sequence). The CDR3 covers 14 residues. The CDR3 region is CATSRADGTAVGVF. As DNA, the CDR3 is TGTGCCACCAGCAGAGCCGATGGGACGGCTGTCGGGGTCTTC.

The rearrangement links TRBV6-1 to TRBJ1-3; possibly TRBD1 for D (6 bases). The CDR3 loop spans 15 amino acids. V lost 6 bases and J 4 bases, leaving 16 bases between the germline ends. Germline V gene data show CDR1 as MNHNS and CDR2 as SASEGT. The CDR3 is CASSLQGLLGNTIYF. In DNA, the CDR3 is TGTGCCAGCAGCCTACAGGGCTTATTGGGAAACACCATATATTTT.

This clonotype showed up just a few times. The chain has TRBV10-3 and TRBJ1-4, with D unclear. Trimming shortened V by 6 bases and J by 0 bases, and 20 bases separated the two germline ends. CDR3 size: 18 residues. CDR1 and CDR2 from the germline V gene are ENHRY and SYGVKD. The CDR3 coding sequence is TGTGCCATCAGCGATGGCCCCCCGACGGTTGCAACTAATGAAAAACTGTTTTTT. This translates into CAISDGPPTVATNEKLFF.

This clonotype was observed at least ten times. V and J are TRBV10-3 and TRBJ2-3, with D perhaps TRBD2 (6 bases). Trimming took off 0 bases at V and 3 bases at J, with 16 bases between the two ends. This CDR3 has 17 residues. Germline-derived CDR1 and CDR2 are ENHRY and SYGVKD. Here the CDR3 DNA reads TGTGCCATCAGTGAGTCGAAAGGCGGGGTGGGGACAGATACGCAGTATTTT. Its translation is CAISESKGGVGTDTQYF.

The chain joins TRBV4-1 to TRBJ2-3, with 15 bases identical to TRBD2. Germline V CDR1 and CDR2: MGHRA, YSYEKL. This CDR3 has 19 residues. Germline trimming cut 3 bases from V and 0 bases from J; bases unmatched to any gene: 7. CDR3 DNA: TGCGCCAGCAGCCACCTGGGACTAGCGGGGGGAATCAGCACAGATACGCAGTATTTT. Protein product: CASSHLGLAGGISTDTQYF.

This clonotype has a handful of counts. The rearrangement joins TRBV10-1 to TRBJ2-1; TRBD2 agrees at 12 bases. The V and J ends lost 5 bases and 8 bases, in that order; junction bases with no gene match: 7. The CDR3 extends over 15 amino acids. Germline CDR1 reads WNHNN; CDR2 reads SYGVQD (reference sequence). This CDR3 is CASSWLAGGRDEQFF. The CDR3 DNA sequence: TGCGCCAGCAGTTGGCTAGCGGGAGGGCGGGATGAGCAGTTCTTC.

The chain recombines TRBV4-1 with TRBJ2-1; tentatively, D is TRBD1 (6 bases). The CDR3 totals 18 residues. Germline CDR1 is MGHRA and CDR2 is YSYEKL. Trimming took 0 bases from V and 3 from J, leaving 18 bases between them. The CDR3 loop is CASSQDPLGARNYNEQFF. The CDR3 DNA reads as TGCGCCAGCAGCCAAGACCCCCTGGGGGCGAGAAACTACAATGAGCAGTTCTTC.

This clonotype turned up a few times. The chain uses TRBV19 and TRBJ2-2, with 8 bases lining up with TRBD2. CDR3 size: 15 residues. Trimming removed 4 bases from V and 7 bases from J; junction bases left unmatched: 8. Germline V CDR1 and CDR2: LNHDA, SQIVND (reference sequence). The CDR3 spells CASSNNLAGGGELFF. CDR3 nucleotide sequence: TGTGCCAGTAGTAATAATCTGGCGGGAGGCGGGGAGCTGTTTTTT.

This clonotype was counted at least ten times. CDR3 coding DNA: TGCAGTGCGCTCGGACCAGAAAGGGGGAATGAGCAGTTCTTC. It translates to CSALGPERGNEQFF. The rearrangement joins TRBV20-1 to TRBJ2-1; weak D call: TRBD1 (6 bases). Trimming took 6 bases from V and 7 from J, leaving 19 bases between them. CDR1 is DFQATT and CDR2 is SNEGSKA in the germline V gene (reference sequence). This CDR3 spans 14 amino acids.

The chain combines TRBV12-3 or TRBV12-4 with TRBJ2-5, with a weak D call TRBD1 (6 bases). Trimming cost V 3 bases and J 2 bases, with 13 bases left between them. The CDR3 consists of 15 residues. The CDR3 bases are TGTGCCAGCAGTTTTTTAGGGGACAATCAAGAGACCCAGTACTTC. This translates into CASSFLGDNQETQYF.

The sample holds a few counts of this clonotype. The chain employs TRBV4-1 and TRBJ2-3; TRBD1 is a possible D gene (5 bases). CDR3 length: 19 residues. CDR1 is MGHRA, CDR2 YSYEKL, per germline. V lost 3 bases to trimming and J lost 2 bases, with 24 bases between them. Written as DNA, the CDR3 is TGCGCCAGCAGCCACCCTAAGATTCCGACAGAACATTCCACAGATACGCAGTATTTT. Translation gives CASSHPKIPTEHSTDTQYF.

This clonotype was detected a few times. This sequence joins TRBV20-1 and TRBJ2-7, with TRBD2 matching 7 bases. The germline CDR1 and CDR2 sequences are DFQATT and SNEGSKA (reference sequence). J gave up 0 bases and V 3 bases, and 8 bases lay outside the gene matches. This CDR3 is 15 amino acids long. The CDR3 DNA is TGCAGTGCTAGTATGGACGGGAGGCCCTCCTACGAGCAGTACTTC. Translating gives CSASMDGRPSYEQYF.

V usage is TRBV6-1 and J usage is TRBJ1-1, with a tentative D call TRBD1 (6 bases). The germline V gene has CDR1 MNHNS and CDR2 SASEGT. The length of the CDR3 is 16 residues. Between the trimmed V and J ends, which lost 6 bases and 0 bases, there was a span of 17 bases. The CDR3 nucleotides are TGTGCCAGCAGCCCCCAAGGGGGGGGCATGAACACTGAAGCTTTCTTT. Encoded protein: CASSPQGGGMNTEAFF.

At least ten counts were recorded for this clonotype. This chain connects TRBV6-1 to TRBJ2-1; 15 bases line up with TRBD2. CDR3 length equals 15 residues. V lost 5 bases to trimming and J lost 7 bases; unmatched junction nucleotides: 3. Germline V CDR1 and CDR2: MNHNS, SASEGT. The DNA of the CDR3 is TGTGCCAGCAGTACCGGGACTAGCGGGGGGAATGAGCAGTTCTTC. Translation gives CASSTGTSGGNEQFF.

This rearrangement joins TRBV5-1 to TRBJ1-5; a possible D gene is TRBD1 (5 bases). This CDR3 has 15 residues. V lost 0 bases, J lost 0 bases, and 7 bases lay in between. Germline V gene data show CDR1 as SGHRS and CDR2 as YFSETQ. The CDR3 nucleotides are TGCGCCAGCAGCTTGGGACAGACTAGCAATCAGCCCCAGCATTTT. Protein sequence: CASSLGQTSNQPQHF.

This clonotype has just a few counts. The chain joins TRBV7-2 to TRBJ2-5; D call uncertain. V shed 1 base and J shed 4 bases, with 10 bases lying between them. Germline assignment: CDR1 SGHTA and CDR2 FQGNSA. The CDR3 has 14 residues. CDR3 sequence: CASSLVPGGETQYF. The CDR3 DNA reads as TGTGCCAGCAGCTTAGTTCCAGGTGGAGAGACCCAGTACTTC.

The V call is TRBV11-2, the J call TRBJ2-3; D is unclear. Germline V gene lookup returns CDR1 SGHAT and CDR2 FQNNGV. CDR3 length: 14 amino acids. V was cut by 3 bases and J by 1 base, with 8 bases left in between. The CDR3 loop reads CASSFVRGTDTQYF. DNA of the CDR3: TGTGCCAGCAGCTTTGTACGTGGCACAGATACGCAGTATTTT.